This T cell receptor (beta chain) was retrieved from a study of cytomegalovirus exposure and HLA in healthy donors. Study as a whole: In an early release, HLA-typed donors contributed 90 million or so unique TCR sequences.

A note on this clone: Its antigen is currently unknown.

PCR primers comprised 60 Vbeta and 13 Jbeta primers. How the authors handled the data: In a later analysis, of tens of millions of unique beta chains, roughly 10 million appeared in at least two donors. The repertoire was sequenced with immunoSEQ multiplex PCR; TCRdb's copy has only in-frame clones and lacks some. D and trimming were read from the DNA, whereas the V and J calls and clone size are those reported in that table. Counted here are some 56,000 clones, 83% occurring once; the ten biggest clones make up more than 1.5%. Findings and limits, study-wide: It was assumed in the presence/absence analyses that sequencing depth was roughly uniform across donors.

Trimming took off 2 bases at V and 6 bases at J, with 17 bases between the two ends. The CDR3 runs to 15 residues. Germline CDR1 reads SQVTM; CDR2 reads ANQGSEA. The sequence was collected from a human donor in good health. This rearrangement joins TRBV29-1 to TRBJ2-1; D remains ambiguous. The specimen was PBMCs. In DNA, the CDR3 is TGCAGCGTTGAAATGAGCCTCAGACACGTCAATGAGCAGTTCTTC. Amino acid sequence: CSVEMSLRHVNEQFF.